This T cell receptor beta chain came from a study of blood T cell repertoires in COVID-19. Study at large: The cDNA or gDNA used as material had been derived from T cells, B-cell-depleted T cells, or PBMCs.

Here immunoSEQ multiplex PCR was the method, and the copy in TCRdb shows in-frame clones only, minus some. Altogether under 350,000 clones are present, roughly 85% being singletons, with the ten largest covering roughly 7.8%. This CDR3 has 13 residues. J gave up 3 bases and V 5 bases, and 2 bases lay outside the gene matches. Germline V gene data show CDR1 as ENHRY and CDR2 as SYGVKD. This chain joins TRBV10-3 and TRBJ1-1; 8 bases are shared with TRBD1. The receptor was derived from a human donor in a cohort sampled during active COVID-19. The sequenced sample consisted of peripheral blood. The CDR3 region is CAISKTGDTEAFF. For the CDR3, the DNA is TGTGCCATCAGTAAGACAGGGGACACTGAAGCTTTCTTT.